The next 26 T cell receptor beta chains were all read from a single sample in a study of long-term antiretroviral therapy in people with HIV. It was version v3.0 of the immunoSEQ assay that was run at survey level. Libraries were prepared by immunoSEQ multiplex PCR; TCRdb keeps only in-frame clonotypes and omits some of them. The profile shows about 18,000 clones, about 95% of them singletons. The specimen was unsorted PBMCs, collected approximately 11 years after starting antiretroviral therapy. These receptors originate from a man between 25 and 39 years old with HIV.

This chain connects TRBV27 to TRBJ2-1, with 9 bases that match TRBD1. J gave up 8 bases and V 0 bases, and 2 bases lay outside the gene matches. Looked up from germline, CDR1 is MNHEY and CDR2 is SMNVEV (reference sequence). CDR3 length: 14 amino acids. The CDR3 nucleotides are TGTGCCAGCAGTTTATCCAGGACAGGGGATGAGCAGTTCTTC. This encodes CASSLSRTGDEQFF.

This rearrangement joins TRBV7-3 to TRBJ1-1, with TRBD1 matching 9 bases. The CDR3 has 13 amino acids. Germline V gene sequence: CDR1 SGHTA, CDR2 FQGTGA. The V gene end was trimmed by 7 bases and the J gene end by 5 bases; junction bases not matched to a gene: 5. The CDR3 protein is CASKQGATTEAFF. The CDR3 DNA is TGTGCCAGCAAACAGGGGGCTACGACTGAAGCTTTCTTT.

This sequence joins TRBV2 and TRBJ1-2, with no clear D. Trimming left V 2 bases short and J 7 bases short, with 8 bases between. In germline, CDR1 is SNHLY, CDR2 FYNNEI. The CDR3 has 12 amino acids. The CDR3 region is CASSETRFGYTF. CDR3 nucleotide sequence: TGTGCCAGCAGTGAAACCAGGTTTGGCTACACCTTC.

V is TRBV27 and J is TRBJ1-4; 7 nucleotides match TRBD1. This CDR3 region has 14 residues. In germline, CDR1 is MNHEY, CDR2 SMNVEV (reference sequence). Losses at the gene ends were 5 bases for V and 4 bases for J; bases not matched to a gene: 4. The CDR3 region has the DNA TGTGCCAGCAGTAAGGGACAGCTTAATGAAAAACTGTTTTTT. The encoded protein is CASSKGQLNEKLFF.

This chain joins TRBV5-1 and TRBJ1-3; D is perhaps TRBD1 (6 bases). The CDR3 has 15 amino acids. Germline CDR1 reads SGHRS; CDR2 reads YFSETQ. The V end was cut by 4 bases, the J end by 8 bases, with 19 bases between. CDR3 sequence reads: CASSVTGTPGDTIYF. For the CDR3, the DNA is TGCGCCAGCAGCGTCACCGGGACACCTGGGGACACCATATATTTT.

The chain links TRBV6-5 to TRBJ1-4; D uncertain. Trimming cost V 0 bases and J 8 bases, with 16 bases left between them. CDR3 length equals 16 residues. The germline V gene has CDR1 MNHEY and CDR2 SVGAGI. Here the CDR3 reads CASSYSKYTSEEKLFF. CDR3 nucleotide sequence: TGTGCCAGCAGTTACTCGAAGTACACCTCGGAGGAAAAACTGTTTTTT.

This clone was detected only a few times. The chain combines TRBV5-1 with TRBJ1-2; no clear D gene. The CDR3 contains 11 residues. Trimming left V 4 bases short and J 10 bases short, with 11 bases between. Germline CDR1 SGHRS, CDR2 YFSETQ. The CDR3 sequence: CASSRSNDYTF. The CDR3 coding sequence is TGCGCCAGCAGCAGATCCAATGACTACACCTTC.

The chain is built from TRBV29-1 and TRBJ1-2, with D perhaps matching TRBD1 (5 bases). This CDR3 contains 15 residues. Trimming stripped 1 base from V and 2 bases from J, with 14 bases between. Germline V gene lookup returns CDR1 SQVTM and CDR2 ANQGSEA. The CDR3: CSVEGRRDLNYGYTF. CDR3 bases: TGCAGCGTTGAAGGGAGGCGGGACTTAAACTATGGCTACACCTTC.

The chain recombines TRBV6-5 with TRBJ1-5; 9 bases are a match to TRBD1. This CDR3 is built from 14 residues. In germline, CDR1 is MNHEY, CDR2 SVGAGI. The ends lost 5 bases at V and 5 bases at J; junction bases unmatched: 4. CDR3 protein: CASSAQGADQPQHF. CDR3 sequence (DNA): TGTGCCAGCAGTGCACAGGGGGCGGATCAGCCCCAGCATTTT.

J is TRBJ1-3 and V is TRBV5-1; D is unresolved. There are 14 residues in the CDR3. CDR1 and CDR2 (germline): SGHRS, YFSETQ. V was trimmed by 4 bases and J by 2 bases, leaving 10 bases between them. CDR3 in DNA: TGCGCCAGCAGCCCCACCGGCCCTGGAAACACCATATATTTT. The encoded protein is CASSPTGPGNTIYF.

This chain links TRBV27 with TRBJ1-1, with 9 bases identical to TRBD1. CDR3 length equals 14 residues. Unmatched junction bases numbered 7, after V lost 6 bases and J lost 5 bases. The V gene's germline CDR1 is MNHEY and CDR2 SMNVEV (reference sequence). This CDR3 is CASSTQGASTEAFF. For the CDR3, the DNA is TGTGCCAGCAGCACACAGGGGGCGAGTACTGAAGCTTTCTTT.

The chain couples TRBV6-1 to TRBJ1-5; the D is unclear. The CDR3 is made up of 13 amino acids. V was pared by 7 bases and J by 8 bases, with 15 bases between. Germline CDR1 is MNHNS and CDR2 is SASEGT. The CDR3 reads CASTSSGREPQHF. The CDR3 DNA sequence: TGTGCCAGCACCTCTTCTGGTCGGGAGCCCCAGCATTTT.

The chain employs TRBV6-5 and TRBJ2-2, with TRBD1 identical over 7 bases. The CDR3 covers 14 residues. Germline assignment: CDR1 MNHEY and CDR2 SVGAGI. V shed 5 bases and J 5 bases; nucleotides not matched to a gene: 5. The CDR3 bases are TGTGCCAGCAGTACAAGGGGGCCTACCGGGGAGCTGTTTTTT. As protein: CASSTRGPTGELFF.

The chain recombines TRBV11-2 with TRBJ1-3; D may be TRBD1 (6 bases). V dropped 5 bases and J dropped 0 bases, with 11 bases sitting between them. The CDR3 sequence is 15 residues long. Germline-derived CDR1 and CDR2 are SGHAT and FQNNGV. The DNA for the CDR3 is TGTGCCAGCAGCGTCGACAGGAGCTCTGGAAACACCATATATTTT. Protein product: CASSVDRSSGNTIYF.

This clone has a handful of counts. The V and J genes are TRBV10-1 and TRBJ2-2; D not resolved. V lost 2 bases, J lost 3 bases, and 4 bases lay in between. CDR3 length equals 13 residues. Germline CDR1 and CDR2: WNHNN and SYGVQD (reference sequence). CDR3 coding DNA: TGCGCCAGCAGTGAGGGGGACACCGGGGAGCTGTTTTTT. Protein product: CASSEGDTGELFF.

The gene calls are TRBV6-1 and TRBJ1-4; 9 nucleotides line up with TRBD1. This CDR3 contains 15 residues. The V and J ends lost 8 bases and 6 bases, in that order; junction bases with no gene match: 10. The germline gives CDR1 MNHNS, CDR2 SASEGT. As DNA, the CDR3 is TGTGCCAGCGGACCAAGACAGGGGGTAGATGAAAAACTGTTTTTT. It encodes CASGPRQGVDEKLFF.

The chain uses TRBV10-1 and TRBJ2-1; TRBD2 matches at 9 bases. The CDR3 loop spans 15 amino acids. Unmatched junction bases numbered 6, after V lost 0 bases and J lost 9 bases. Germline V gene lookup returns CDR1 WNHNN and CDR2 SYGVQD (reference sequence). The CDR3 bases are TGCGCCAGCAGTGAGTCAGTAGCGGGGGCGACTGAGCAGTTCTTC. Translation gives CASSESVAGATEQFF.

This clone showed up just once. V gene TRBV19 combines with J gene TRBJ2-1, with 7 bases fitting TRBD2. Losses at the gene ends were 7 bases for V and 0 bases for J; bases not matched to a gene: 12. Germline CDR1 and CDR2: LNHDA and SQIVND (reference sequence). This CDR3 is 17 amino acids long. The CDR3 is CASTSLDGGSSYNEQFF. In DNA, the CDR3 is TGTGCCAGTACCTCCCTAGACGGGGGGAGCTCCTACAATGAGCAGTTCTTC.

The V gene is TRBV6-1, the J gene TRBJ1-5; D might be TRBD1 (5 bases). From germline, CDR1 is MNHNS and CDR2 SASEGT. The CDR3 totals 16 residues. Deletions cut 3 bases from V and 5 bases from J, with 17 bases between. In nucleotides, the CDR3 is TGTGCCAGCAGTGAGGCCGAACAGGATCCCTATCAGCCCCAGCATTTT. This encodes CASSEAEQDPYQPQHF.

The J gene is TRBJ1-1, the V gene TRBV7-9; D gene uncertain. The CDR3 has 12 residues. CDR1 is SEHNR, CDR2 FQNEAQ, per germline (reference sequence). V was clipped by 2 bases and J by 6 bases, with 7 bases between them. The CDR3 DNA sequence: TGTGCCAGCAGCTTAATGAGGGCTGAAGCTTTCTTT. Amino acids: CASSLMRAEAFF. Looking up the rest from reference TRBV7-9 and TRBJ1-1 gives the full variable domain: DTGVSQNPRHKITKRGQNVTFRCDPISEHNRLYWYRQTLGQGPEFLTYFQNEAQLEKSRLLSDRFSAERPKGSFSTLEIQRTEQGDSAMYLCASSLMRAEAFFGQGTRLTVV.

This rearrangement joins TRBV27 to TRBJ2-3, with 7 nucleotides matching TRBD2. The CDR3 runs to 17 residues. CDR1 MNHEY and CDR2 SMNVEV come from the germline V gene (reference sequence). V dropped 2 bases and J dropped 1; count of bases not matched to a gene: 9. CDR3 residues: CASSLGESGAGTDTQYF. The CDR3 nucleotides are TGTGCCAGCAGTTTAGGGGAAAGCGGGGCGGGCACAGATACGCAGTATTTT.

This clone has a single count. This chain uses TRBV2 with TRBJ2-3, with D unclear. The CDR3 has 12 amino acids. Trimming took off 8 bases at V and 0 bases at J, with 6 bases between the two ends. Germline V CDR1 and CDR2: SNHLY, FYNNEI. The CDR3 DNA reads TGTGCCAGCGGCCTCAGCACAGATACGCAGTATTTT. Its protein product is CASGLSTDTQYF.

CDR3 sequence (DNA): TGTGCCAGCAGCCCGGTTGGGCAACCGAATGAAAAACTGTTTTTT. Translated, it gives CASSPVGQPNEKLFF. This chain uses TRBV5-5 with TRBJ1-4; D is unclear. Germline loops: CDR1 SGHKS, CDR2 YYEKEE (reference sequence). The CDR3 runs to 15 residues. Trimming removed 4 bases at V and 5 bases at J, with 15 bases between.

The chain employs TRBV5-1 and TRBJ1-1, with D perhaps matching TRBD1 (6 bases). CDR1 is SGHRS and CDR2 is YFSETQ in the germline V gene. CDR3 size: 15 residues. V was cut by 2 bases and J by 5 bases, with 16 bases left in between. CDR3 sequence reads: CASSFRGGSLTEAFF. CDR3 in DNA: TGCGCCAGCAGCTTTCGGGGGGGCTCGCTGACTGAAGCTTTCTTT. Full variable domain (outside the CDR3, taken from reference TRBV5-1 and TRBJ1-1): KAGVTQTPRYLIKTRGQQVTLSCSPISGHRSVSWYQQTPGQGLQFLFEYFSETQRNKGNFPGRFSGRQFSNSRSEMNVSTLELGDSALYLCASSFRGGSLTEAFFGQGTRLTVV.

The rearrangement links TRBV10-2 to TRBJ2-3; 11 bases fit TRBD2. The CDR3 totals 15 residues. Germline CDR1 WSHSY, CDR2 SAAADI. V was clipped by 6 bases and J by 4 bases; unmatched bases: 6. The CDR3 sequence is CASSLASGGSDTQYF. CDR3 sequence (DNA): TGCGCCAGCAGCCTAGCTAGCGGGGGGTCAGATACGCAGTATTTT.

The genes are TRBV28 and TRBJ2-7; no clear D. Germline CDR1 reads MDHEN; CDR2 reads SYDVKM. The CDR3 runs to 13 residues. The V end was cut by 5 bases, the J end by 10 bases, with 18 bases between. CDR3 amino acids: CASSPYPPKVQYF. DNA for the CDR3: TGTGCCAGCAGTCCTTACCCCCCTAAGGTCCAGTACTTC.